This TCR beta chain is drawn from a study of blood T cells in healthy people across ages. For this clonotype: This may be a read error: a much more frequent sequence differs by one nucleotide.

The second PCR ran about 6 to 12 cycles with a sample-barcoded 5' primer and J-beta primers. Via MiXCR, TCRdb re-called the 5' RACE reads, giving one row per CDR3 protein. This table has under 950,000 distinct CDR3 sequences, approximately 21% appearing once. The specimen sequenced was blood. The sequence derives from a man between 65 and 85 years old in good health.

DNA of the CDR3: TGCAGCGTTGTCCAGAACACTGAAGCTTTCTTT. Its translation: CSVVQNTEAFF. V is TRBV29-1 and J is TRBJ1-1; D uncertain. The CDR3 runs to 11 residues. Trimming took off 4 bases at V and 1 base at J, with 4 bases between the two ends. Germline V gene lookup returns CDR1 SQVTM and CDR2 ANQGSEA.